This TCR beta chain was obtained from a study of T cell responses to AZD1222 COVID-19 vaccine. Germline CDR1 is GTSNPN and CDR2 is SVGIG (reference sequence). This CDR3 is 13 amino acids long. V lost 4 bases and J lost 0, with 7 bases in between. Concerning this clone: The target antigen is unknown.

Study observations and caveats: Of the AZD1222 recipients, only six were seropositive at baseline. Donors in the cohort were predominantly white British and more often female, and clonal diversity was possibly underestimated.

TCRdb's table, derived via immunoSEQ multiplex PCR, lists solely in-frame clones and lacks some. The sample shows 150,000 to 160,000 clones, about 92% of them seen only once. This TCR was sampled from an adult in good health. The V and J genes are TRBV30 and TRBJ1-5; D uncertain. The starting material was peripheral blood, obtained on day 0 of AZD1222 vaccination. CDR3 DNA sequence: TGTGCCTGGACAGGAAATAGCAATCAGCCCCAGCATTTT. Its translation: CAWTGNSNQPQHF.